These 18 T cell receptor beta chains share one sample of origin, sequenced in a study of Ad26.COV2.S vaccination and SARS-CoV-2 variants. Treatment described: 15 to 20 received Ad26.COV2.S at low or high dose, single or two shots; roughly 5 received placebo; per-sample allocation not given. Sampling was performed 63 days after the first vaccine or placebo injection. Libraries were prepared by immunoSEQ multiplex PCR; TCRdb keeps only in-frame clonotypes and omits some of them. The data hold some 320,000 clones, with 85% observed a single time. Material: peripheral blood, obtained in a trial of Ad26.COV2.S vaccine versus placebo. These TCRs come from a person between 18 and 65 years old who received the Ad26.COV2.S COVID-19 vaccine or a placebo.

The CDR3 is CASGRGQGSEAFF. CDR3 nucleotide sequence: TGTGCCAGCGGGCGGGGACAGGGGTCCGAGGCTTTCTTT. This chain uses TRBV6-5 with TRBJ1-1, with TRBD1 identical over 10 bases. The CDR3 has 13 amino acids. The J segment lost 11 bases and the V segment lost 8 bases, leaving 11 bases of the junction unmatched. Germline-derived CDR1 and CDR2 are MNHEY and SVGAGI.

This clone was counted once. Mismatch with germline at one junction end may stem from a read error. The chain uses TRBV7-2 and TRBJ1-3; unclear D gene. This CDR3 spans 16 amino acids. Germline lookup yields CDR1 SGHTA and CDR2 FQGNSA. The CDR3 protein is CASSLGGNGVRNTIYF. CDR3 in DNA: TGTGCCAGCAGTTTAGGAGGGAACGGAGTTAGAAACACCATATATTTT.

This rearrangement joins TRBV5-4 to TRBJ1-2; D unresolved. Germline CDR1 and CDR2: SGHNT and YYREEE (reference sequence). The CDR3 has 12 residues. Trimming removed 4 bases at V and 4 bases at J, with 8 bases between. The CDR3 DNA is TGTGCCAGCAGCGTGGTTTCCTATGGCTACACCTTC. Translation: CASSVVSYGYTF.

This clone has just a few counts. The chain carries TRBV10-3 and TRBJ1-1; no clear D. The CDR3 spans 13 residues. Trimming took 4 bases from V and 4 from J, leaving 10 bases between them. From germline, CDR1 is ENHRY and CDR2 SYGVKD. CDR3 protein: CAISGGRPTEAFF. DNA of the CDR3: TGTGCCATCAGTGGAGGCAGGCCCACTGAAGCTTTCTTT.

The chain couples TRBV6-6 to TRBJ1-6; D is possibly TRBD1 (6 bases). There are 16 residues in the CDR3. From germline, CDR1 is MNHNY and CDR2 SVGAGI (reference sequence). Deletions cut 1 base from V and 2 bases from J, with 9 bases between. CDR3 residues: CASSYYKGAYNSPLHF. The CDR3 DNA sequence: TGTGCCAGCAGTTACTACAAGGGGGCCTATAATTCACCCCTCCACTTT.

The chain recombines TRBV4-1 with TRBJ1-2, with D perhaps TRBD1 (6 bases). The CDR3 extends over 16 amino acids. CDR1 and CDR2 from the germline V gene are MGHRA and YSYEKL. V was trimmed by 4 bases and J by 6 bases, leaving 21 bases between them. CDR3 sequence: CASSPDGTGTLHGYTF. As DNA, the CDR3 is TGCGCCAGCAGCCCGGATGGAACCGGGACACTTCATGGCTACACCTTC.

The chain is built from TRBV7-2 and TRBJ2-7; 9 positions match TRBD2. Trimming cost V 5 bases and J 0 bases; bases outside gene matches: 5. This CDR3 contains 15 residues. CDR1 and CDR2 from the germline V gene are SGHTA and FQGNSA. CDR3 sequence: CASSLSGGPSYEQYF. DNA of the CDR3: TGTGCCAGCAGCCTTAGCGGGGGCCCCTCCTACGAGCAGTACTTC.

The chain has TRBV18 and TRBJ1-2, with D possibly being TRBD1 (5 bases). The germline V gene encodes CDR1 KGHSH and CDR2 LQKENI. The ends were cut back, 4 bases at V and 8 bases at J, with 14 bases in the middle. The CDR3 totals 13 residues. The CDR3 is CASSLEDGAGYTF. CDR3 DNA: TGTGCCAGCTCACTAGAGGACGGGGCAGGCTACACCTTC.

V is TRBV5-1 and J is TRBJ2-5; D is unresolved. Trimming took off 0 bases at V and 5 bases at J, with 14 bases between the two ends. CDR1 and CDR2 from the germline V gene are SGHRS and YFSETQ. CDR3 length equals 15 residues. CDR3 region: CASSLAGWAPETQYF. As DNA, the CDR3 is TGCGCCAGCAGCTTGGCCGGGTGGGCACCGGAGACCCAGTACTTC. Using reference TRBV5-1 and TRBJ2-5 for the parts outside the CDR3, the full variable domain is KAGVTQTPRYLIKTRGQQVTLSCSPISGHRSVSWYQQTPGQGLQFLFEYFSETQRNKGNFPGRFSGRQFSNSRSEMNVSTLELGDSALYLCASSLAGWAPETQYFGPGTRLLVL.

The V gene is TRBV2, the J gene TRBJ2-2; D remains ambiguous. The germline V and J ends were trimmed by 2 bases and 6 bases, with 7 bases remaining between them. Germline V lookup: CDR1 SNHLY, CDR2 FYNNEI. This CDR3 spans 13 amino acids. CDR3 coding DNA: TGTGCCAGCAGTGAAATCAGTGCCGGGGAGCTGTTTTTT. It encodes CASSEISAGELFF. The full variable domain, in which reference TRBV2 and TRBJ2-2 provide the parts outside the CDR3, is EPEVTQTPSHQVTQMGQEVILRCVPISNHLYFYWYRQILGQKVEFLVSFYNNEISEKSEIFDDQFSVERPDGSNFTLKIRSTKLEDSAMYFCASSEISAGELFFGEGSRLTVL.

The chain combines TRBV7-2 with TRBJ1-2, with D unclear. This CDR3 contains 15 residues. Trimming left V 1 base short and J 6 bases short, with 15 bases between. Germline values: CDR1 SGHTA, CDR2 FQGNSA. The CDR3, as DNA: TGTGCCAGCAGCTTAGATCGGGCCCAGTTCGATGGCTACACCTTC. This codes for CASSLDRAQFDGYTF.

This clone was seen a handful of times. The CDR3 here is CASSMLPGQGRGGYTF. Here the CDR3 DNA reads TGTGCCAGCAGTATGCTGCCGGGACAGGGACGGGGTGGCTACACCTTC. The V gene is TRBV27, the J gene TRBJ1-2; TRBD1 matches 9 bases. This CDR3 is built from 16 residues. Trimming cost V 5 bases and J 7 bases; bases outside gene matches: 14. Germline V gene lookup returns CDR1 MNHEY and CDR2 SMNVEV (reference sequence).

About this clone: Other DNA sequences in the sample encode the same CDR3. This sequence joins TRBV5-1 and TRBJ1-1; D is uncertain. The germline V gene encodes CDR1 SGHRS and CDR2 YFSETQ. The V end lost 0 bases, the J end lost 1 base, and 7 bases lay between the germline ends. The CDR3 has 14 amino acids. CDR3 sequence (DNA): TGCGCCAGCAGCTTGGAAACGGCGAACACTGAAGCTTTCTTT. Protein product: CASSLETANTEAFF. Using reference TRBV5-1 and TRBJ1-1 for the parts outside the CDR3, the full variable domain is KAGVTQTPRYLIKTRGQQVTLSCSPISGHRSVSWYQQTPGQGLQFLFEYFSETQRNKGNFPGRFSGRQFSNSRSEMNVSTLELGDSALYLCASSLETANTEAFFGQGTRLTVV.

V usage is TRBV7-9 and J usage is TRBJ2-1, with TRBD2 matching over 8 bases. Losses at the gene ends were 1 base for V and 0 bases for J; bases not matched to a gene: 5. The CDR3 runs 17 residues. Germline CDR1 and CDR2: SEHNR and FQNEAQ (reference sequence). CDR3 in DNA: TGTGCCAGCAGCTTAGAGTCCCGGGGGGGCTCCTACAATGAGCAGTTCTTC. This translates into CASSLESRGGSYNEQFF. The complete variable domain, with remaining parts taken from reference TRBV7-9 and TRBJ2-1, reads DTGVSQNPRHKITKRGQNVTFRCDPISEHNRLYWYRQTLGQGPEFLTYFQNEAQLEKSRLLSDRFSAERPKGSFSTLEIQRTEQGDSAMYLCASSLESRGGSYNEQFFGPGTRLTVL.

The chain recombines TRBV5-5 with TRBJ1-1, with no clear D. Germline-derived CDR1 and CDR2 are SGHKS and YYEKEE (reference sequence). CDR3 length equals 14 residues. Trimming shortened V by 2 bases and J by 3 bases, and 11 bases separated the two germline ends. The CDR3 DNA sequence: TGTGCCAGCAGCTTTTACCGGACTGACACTGAAGCTTTCTTT. Amino acid sequence: CASSFYRTDTEAFF.

The CDR3, as DNA: TGCGCCAGCAGCCAGACAGGGGAGGCGTACGAGCAGTACTTC. Residues: CASSQTGEAYEQYF. The chain links TRBV4-1 to TRBJ2-7; 8 bases fit TRBD1. CDR1 and CDR2 (germline): MGHRA, YSYEKL. J lost 4 bases, V lost 3 bases, and 5 bases had no gene match. The CDR3 is 14 amino acids.

The rearrangement joins TRBV19 to TRBJ2-2; 9 positions agree with TRBD2. V shed 4 bases, J shed 1 base, and the junction held 7 bases outside the gene matches. There are 17 residues in the CDR3. Germline V CDR1 and CDR2: LNHDA, SQIVND (reference sequence). CDR3 region: CASSTLTSGQNTGELFF. The CDR3 region has the DNA TGTGCCAGTAGTACTCTCACTAGCGGGCAGAACACCGGGGAGCTGTTTTTT.

The chain employs TRBV6-5 and TRBJ2-3; tentatively, D is TRBD2 (7 bases). Trimming shortened V by 7 bases and J by 9 bases, and 14 bases separated the two germline ends. CDR3 length: 12 amino acids. Germline-derived CDR1 and CDR2 are MNHEY and SVGAGI. The CDR3 region has the DNA TGTGCCAGCAACCCACGGGGGGCCACGCAGTATTTT. Translation gives CASNPRGATQYF.